The clone carrying this T cell receptor (beta chain) has just a few counts. Antigen: not known. Reverse transcribing all isolated RNA meant expressed TCRB transcripts were sequenced. Repertoires were generated with immunoSEQ multiplex PCR, while TCRdb's copy carries only in-frame clones and drops some. Of roughly 280,000 clones listed, 24% were seen once; the top ten hold 0.012%. The germline V gene has CDR1 MDHEN and CDR2 SYDVKM. V gave up 3 bases and J gave up 2 bases, with 16 bases separating them. The CDR3 has 16 amino acids. The data were obtained in a study of beta chain features in type 1 diabetes. The study's findings and limits: Researchers report that Type 1 diabetes patients had moderately but significantly shorter TCRB CDR3s across all four CD4+ subsets.

J is TRBJ1-1 and V is TRBV28; TRBD1 is a possible D gene (5 bases). The receptor comes from a woman in her 30s with type 1 diabetes. Material: naive CD4+ T cells from blood. CDR3 protein: CASSFLSREANTEAFF. CDR3 DNA: TGTGCCAGCAGTTTTCTGTCCAGGGAGGCAAACACTGAAGCTTTCTTT.